The subject of this entry is one T cell receptor beta chain. Data came from immunoSEQ multiplex PCR; TCRdb stores just in-frame clones and leaves some out. Of about 28,000 clones detected, over 75% appear once; the ten largest clones hold roughly 3.6%. The data stem from a study of tissue T cells after allogeneic stem cell transplantation. V was clipped by 2 bases and J by 1 base, with 6 bases between them. The CDR3 totals 13 residues. CDR1 and CDR2 from the germline V gene are SQVTM and ANQGSEA. The chain employs TRBV29-1 and TRBJ2-4; D not certain. The TCR sequence derives from a woman aged 18-55 years who later had graft-versus-host disease after an allogeneic stem cell transplant. The material sequenced was blood, taken before transplantation. The CDR3 reads CSVERGAKNIQYF. As DNA, the CDR3 is TGCAGCGTTGAACGTGGTGCCAAAAACATTCAGTACTTC.